One T cell receptor (beta chain) is described in this entry. The antigen remains unidentified. Via MiXCR, TCRdb re-called the 5' RACE reads, giving one row per CDR3 protein. The sample carries 750,000 to 850,000 distinct CDR3 sequences, about 11% recorded once. This record comes from a study of CD8 T cells in ankylosing spondylitis. The V and J ends lost 3 bases and 1 base respectively, with 20 bases between them. The CDR3 extends over 17 amino acids. Germline assignment: CDR1 SGHRS and CDR2 YFSETQ. The study's findings and limits: The study identified a TCR beta motif of roughly eight highly homologous variants that appeared characteristic of ankylosing spondylitis blood.

Source material: blood, either unsorted or a sorted T cell fraction (not recorded which). This rearrangement joins TRBV5-1 to TRBJ2-7; D may correspond to TRBD1 or TRBD2 (5 bases each). The receptor's source is a male donor with ankylosing spondylitis. CDR3 in amino acids: CASSSSPRGSNSYEQYF. DNA for the CDR3: TGCGCCAGCAGCTCATCTCCCCGGGGCTCAAATTCCTACGAGCAGTACTTC. Full variable domain (rest looked up from reference TRBV5-1 and TRBJ2-7): KAGVTQTPRYLIKTRGQQVTLSCSPISGHRSVSWYQQTPGQGLQFLFEYFSETQRNKGNFPGRFSGRQFSNSRSEMNVSTLELGDSALYLCASSSSPRGSNSYEQYFGPGTRLTVT.